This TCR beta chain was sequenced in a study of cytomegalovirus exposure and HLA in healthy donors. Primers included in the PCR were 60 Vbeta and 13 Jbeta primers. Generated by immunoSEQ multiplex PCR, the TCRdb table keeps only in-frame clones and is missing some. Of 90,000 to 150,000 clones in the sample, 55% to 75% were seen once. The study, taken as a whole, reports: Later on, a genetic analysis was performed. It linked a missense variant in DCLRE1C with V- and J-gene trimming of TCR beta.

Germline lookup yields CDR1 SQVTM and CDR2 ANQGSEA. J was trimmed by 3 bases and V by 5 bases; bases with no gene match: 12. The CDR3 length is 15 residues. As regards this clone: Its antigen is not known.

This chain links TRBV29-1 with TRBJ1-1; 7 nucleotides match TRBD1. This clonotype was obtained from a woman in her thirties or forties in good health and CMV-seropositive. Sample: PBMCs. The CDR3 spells CSVTIGGQIHTEAFF. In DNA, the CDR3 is TGCAGCGTTACCATCGGGGGACAGATTCACACTGAAGCTTTCTTT.